This TCR beta chain was identified in a study of CD8 T cells in Susac syndrome. About the study: Intravenous immunoglobulin alone or corticosteroids were being given to patients with Susac syndrome at blood draw, unless they were therapy-naive.

RNA in amounts of about 0.45 to 1 ug was reverse transcribed with random hexamers. MiXCR was run by TCRdb on the immunoSEQ multiplex PCR reads, yielding one entry per CDR3 protein. Of 150,000 to 200,000 distinct CDR3 sequences in the sample, over 75% were seen once. Sequencing of TCR beta was performed on blood CD8+ T cells and on blood CD4+ T cells. Diagnostic criteria for definite or probable disease, in their recently defined form, were met by the patients with Susac syndrome. The authors negatively isolated CD8+ and CD4+ T cells and FACS-enriched TEMRA cells. V shed 6 bases and J 1 base; nucleotides not matched to a gene: 8. CDR1 SNHLY and CDR2 FYNNEI come from the germline V gene. The CDR3 runs to 17 residues.

Material: CD4+ T cells from PBMCs. The V gene is TRBV2, the J gene TRBJ2-1; the match to TRBD2 covers 11 bases. This sequence was found in a human donor with Susac syndrome. The DNA for the CDR3 is TGTGCCAGCAGGGTCTTAGCGGGAGGGACTTCCTACAATGAGCAGTTCTTC. Protein product: CASRVLAGGTSYNEQFF. Full variable domain (remainder filled in from reference TRBV2 and TRBJ2-1): EPEVTQTPSHQVTQMGQEVILRCVPISNHLYFYWYRQILGQKVEFLVSFYNNEISEKSEIFDDQFSVERPDGSNFTLKIRSTKLEDSAMYFCASRVLAGGTSYNEQFFGPGTRLTVL.